This TCR beta chain was identified during a study of shared clonotypes between healthy human individuals. Remarks on this clone: The same CDR3 can be traced to other DNA sequences in this sample.

The CDR3 totals 16 residues. Trimming cost V 4 bases and J 5 bases; bases outside gene matches: 7. Germline V gives CDR1 SGDLS, CDR2 YYNGEE. The assay was immunoSEQ multiplex PCR, and TCRdb's table has in-frame clones only and misses some. The table lists about 2.1 million clones, 85% to 95% of them singletons, with more than 1.5% in the top ten. Naive-designated CD8 cells lacked CD45RO, were positively enriched for CCR7, and omitted terminally differentiated effector memory CD45RA+ cells. The gene calls are TRBV9 and TRBJ2-5; 14 bases are a match to TRBD2. The source is a man in his late teens or twenties in good health. Some clones in this sample may be carry-over from other donors' samples. Material for sequencing was naive CD8+ T cells from PBMCs. The DNA for the CDR3 is TGTGCCAGCAGCCCAGGGACTAGCGGGAGAGGTGAGACCCAGTACTTC. Translated, it gives CASSPGTSGRGETQYF.